A selection of T cell receptor beta chains follows, all from one sample in a study of T cell repertoires in cytomegalovirus infection. These TCRs are of unknown antigen specificity. TCRdb re-derived calls from the reads in MiXCR, one entry per CDR3 protein. The table records 650,000 to 900,000 distinct CDR3 sequences, 25% to 30% of them present only once. Material: cultured CD8+ T cells from PBMCs, obtained from culture after CMV antigen stimulation. The receptors here all came from a human donor in good health (CMV status not recorded). Some clones in this sample may be carry-over from other donors' samples. Both conserved end residues are part of each CDR3. D genes are given only for firm matches. The size of a clone is reported for some rows only, either as once, few or many, or as a class for expanded clones.

>few|12|-|TRBJ2-4|TRBV12-3/TRBV12-4
CASSSTSNIQYF
TGTGCCAGCAGTTCAACCTCAAACATTCAGTACTTC
>few|14|-|TRBJ1-2|TRBV7-9
CASSSGFVNYGYTF
TGTGCCAGCAGCTCCGGGTTTGTGAACTATGGCTACACCTTC
>few|14|-|TRBJ2-1|TRBV5-1
CASSLAGITDEQFF
TGCGCCAGCAGCTTGGCCGGGATAACGGATGAGCAGTTCTTC
>-|15|-|TRBJ1-2|TRBV29-1
CSAIGAGHYGYGYTF
TGCAGCGCCATAGGGGCAGGTCACTACGGCTATGGCTACACCTTC
>-|16|-|TRBJ1-4|TRBV18
CASSVSEAPTNEKLFF
TGTGCCAGCTCCGTCTCCGAAGCACCAACTAATGAAAAACTGTTTTTT
>-|14|-|TRBJ2-3|TRBV7-9
CASRPGSWTDTQYF
TGTGCCAGCAGGCCGGGGAGCTGGACAGATACGCAGTATTTT
>-|15|TRBD2|TRBJ2-3|TRBV27
CASSPSGVGTDTQYF
TGTGCCAGCAGTCCCAGCGGGGTTGGCACAGATACGCAGTATTTT
>-|13|-|TRBJ1-1|TRBV24-1
CATSGGGGTEAFF
TGTGCCACCAGTGGAGGGGGAGGCACTGAAGCTTTCTTT
>-|15|-|TRBJ1-4|TRBV18
CASSHEDSDNEKLFF
TGTGCCAGCTCCCATGAGGACAGTGATAATGAAAAACTGTTTTTT
>-|16|-|TRBJ2-3|TRBV4-1
CASSQIGQGITDTQYF
TGCGCCAGCAGCCAAATAGGGCAGGGGATCACAGATACGCAGTATTTT
>-|16|-|TRBJ2-1|TRBV10-3
CAISESEGSGYNEQFF
TGTGCCATCAGTGAGTCGGAGGGGTCGGGATACAATGAGCAGTTCTTC
>-|18|-|TRBJ1-4|TRBV6-1
CASAYLRPLGATNEKLFF
TGTGCCAGCGCCTACCTTCGTCCCTTGGGGGCAACTAATGAAAAACTGTTTTTT
>-|16|-|TRBJ1-4|TRBV11-1
CASSLTPAPRNEKLFF
TGTGCCAGCAGCTTAACCCCCGCGCCAAGAAATGAAAAACTGTTTTTT
>few|13|-|TRBJ2-1|TRBV12-3/TRBV12-4
CASRNGGYNEQFF
TGTGCCAGCAGAAACGGGGGTTACAATGAGCAGTTCTTC
>-|15|-|TRBJ1-5|TRBV19
CASSILPGPNQPQHF
TGTGCCAGTAGTATACTCCCAGGCCCTAATCAGCCCCAGCATTTT
>-|15|-|TRBJ2-1|TRBV18
CASSPFLKNENEQFF
TGTGCCAGCTCACCATTCCTGAAAAATGAAAATGAGCAGTTCTTC
>-|15|TRBD1|TRBJ1-5|TRBV28
CASTRGQGAHQPQHF
TGTGCCAGCACCCGTGGACAGGGGGCCCATCAGCCCCAGCATTTT
>-|16|-|TRBJ2-3|TRBV4-3
CASSPDEELPTDTQYF
TGCGCCAGCAGCCCAGATGAGGAGCTACCCACAGATACGCAGTATTTT
>-|17|-|TRBJ1-5|TRBV6-2/TRBV6-3
CASSYGRQIYSNQPQHF
TGTGCCAGCAGTTACGGAAGACAGATCTATAGCAATCAGCCCCAGCATTTT
>-|15|-|TRBJ1-1|TRBV27
CASSLYIGGGTEAFF
TGTGCCAGCAGTTTATATATCGGGGGTGGGACTGAAGCTTTCTTT
>many|14|-|TRBJ2-5|TRBV7-9
CASSPSTGEETQYF
TGTGCCAGCAGCCCTAGCACGGGTGAGGAGACCCAGTACTTC
>few|14|-|TRBJ1-5|TRBV10-3
CAISDTGYAQPQHF
TGTGCCATCTCGGATACAGGGTACGCTCAGCCCCAGCATTTT
>-|16|-|TRBJ2-5|TRBV4-2
CASSQVSDRTEETQYF
TGTGCCAGCAGCCAAGTCTCCGACAGGACCGAAGAGACCCAGTACTTC
>-|15|-|TRBJ1-2|TRBV11-2
CASSLTQALIYGYTF
TGTGCCAGCAGCTTAACGCAGGCCCTAATCTATGGCTACACCTTC
>-|14|-|TRBJ2-7|TRBV6-1
CASRWGHQSYEQYF
TGTGCCAGCAGGTGGGGACACCAGAGCTACGAGCAGTACTTC
>-|15|-|TRBJ2-2|TRBV2
CASNRRTENTGELFF
TGTGCCAGCAATAGGCGGACGGAGAACACCGGGGAGCTGTTTTTT
>-|15|TRBD2|TRBJ2-7|TRBV10-3
CAISVGGVYSYEQYF
TGTGCCATCAGTGTGGGAGGGGTATACTCCTACGAGCAGTACTTC
>few|17|TRBD1|TRBJ2-6|TRBV12-3/TRBV12-4
CASSLVDRPSGANVLTF
TGTGCCAGCAGTTTAGTGGACAGGCCCTCTGGGGCCAACGTCCTGACTTTC
>few|15|TRBD2|TRBJ2-3|TRBV7-8
CASRLRTSDMDTQYF
TGTGCCAGCAGGCTAAGGACTAGCGACATGGATACGCAGTATTTT
>few|15|TRBD2|TRBJ2-3|TRBV7-6
CASSSSGGPTDTQYF
TGTGCCAGCAGCAGTAGCGGGGGGCCCACAGATACGCAGTATTTT
>-|15|-|TRBJ1-2|TRBV20-1
CSGNQGADINYGYTF
TGCAGTGGGAACCAAGGCGCAGACATCAACTATGGCTACACCTTC
>-|12|-|TRBJ1-1|TRBV3-1
CASSPGRRGAFF
TGTGCCAGCAGCCCTGGACGGCGAGGGGCTTTCTTT
>few|15|TRBD1|TRBJ1-5|TRBV27
CASTPGTVRNQPQHF
TGTGCCAGCACCCCCGGGACAGTTAGGAATCAGCCCCAGCATTTT
>-|15|TRBD2|TRBJ2-1|TRBV12-3/TRBV12-4
CASTYLAGGENEQFF
TGTGCCAGCACCTATCTAGCGGGGGGTGAGAATGAGCAGTTCTTC
>many|13|-|TRBJ2-7|TRBV7-6
CASSLLDSYEQYF
TGTGCCAGCAGCTTACTGGACTCCTACGAGCAGTACTTC
>-|12|TRBD1|TRBJ2-7|TRBV6-6
CASGTDSYEQYF
TGTGCCAGTGGGACAGACTCCTACGAGCAGTACTTC
>once|16|TRBD2|TRBJ2-1|TRBV7-6
CASSLLLRGGYNEQFF
TGTGCCAGCAGCTTACTTTTGCGGGGGGGCTACAATGAGCAGTTCTTC
>few|19|-|TRBJ1-6|TRBV7-9
CASTLLGESEVSYNSPLHF
TGTGCCAGCACCCTCCTCGGGGAGTCCGAAGTCTCCTATAATTCACCCCTCCACTTT
>-|18|-|TRBJ2-7|TRBV7-9
CATHLLNPDRTYSYEQYF
TGTGCCACCCACCTCCTCAATCCAGACAGAACTTACTCCTACGAGCAGTACTTC
>many|15|TRBD1|TRBJ2-2|TRBV7-6
CASSPWDRATGELFF
TGTGCCAGCAGCCCCTGGGACAGGGCAACCGGGGAGCTGTTTTTT
>many|14|TRBD1|TRBJ2-7|TRBV7-8
CASSLADRSYEQYF
TGTGCCAGCAGCTTGGCGGACAGGAGCTACGAGCAGTACTTC
>few|13|-|TRBJ2-2|TRBV6-4
CASSAGITGELFF
TGTGCCAGCAGTGCAGGGATCACCGGGGAGCTGTTTTTT
>many|16|TRBD2|TRBJ2-3|TRBV7-2
CASSSHERGSTDTQYF
TGTGCCAGCAGCTCCCACGAGCGGGGGAGCACAGATACGCAGTATTTT
>-|17|TRBD1|TRBJ1-6|TRBV4-3
CASSQDWGDSPNSPLHF
TGCGCCAGCAGCCAAGATTGGGGGGACAGCCCCAATTCACCCCTCCACTTT
>-|14|TRBD2|TRBJ2-5|TRBV20-1
CSATAGEYQETQYF
TGCAGTGCAACAGCGGGGGAGTACCAAGAGACCCAGTACTTC
>-|12|-|TRBJ2-4|TRBV15
CATMVGENIQYF
TGTGCCACCATGGTGGGGGAAAACATTCAGTACTTC
>many|11|-|TRBJ2-1|TRBV4-1
CASSQEYEQFF
TGCGCCAGCAGCCAAGAATATGAGCAGTTCTTC
>few|16|-|TRBJ1-2|TRBV10-3
CAISESLGAINYGYTF
TGTGCCATCAGTGAGTCGTTGGGGGCGATAAACTATGGCTACACCTTC
>few|15|-|TRBJ2-1|TRBV19
CASSIGSSSYNEQFF
TGTGCCAGTAGTATAGGGAGTAGCTCCTACAATGAGCAGTTCTTC
>few|13|TRBD1|TRBJ2-1|TRBV6-2/TRBV6-3
CASSGTGIDEQFF
TGTGCCAGCTCGGGGACAGGGATAGATGAGCAGTTCTTC
>-|15|-|TRBJ2-2|TRBV9
CGSSVGQTGTGELFF
TGTGGCAGCAGCGTAGGGCAAACCGGGACCGGGGAGCTGTTTTTT
>-|15|TRBD2|TRBJ2-1|TRBV2
CASSEATSGGNEQFF
TGTGCCAGCAGTGAAGCGACTAGCGGGGGGAATGAGCAGTTCTTC
>few|16|TRBD1|TRBJ1-1|TRBV6-6
CASSYSRKGAYSEAFF
TGTGCCAGCAGTTACTCGAGAAAGGGGGCATATAGTGAAGCTTTCTTT
>-|12|-|TRBJ2-1|TRBV12-3/TRBV12-4
CASSLSHNEQFF
TGTGCCAGCAGTTTATCTCACAATGAGCAGTTCTTC
>-|13|-|TRBJ2-1|TRBV4-3
CASSHGGFDEQFF
TGCGCCAGCAGCCACGGGGGTTTCGATGAGCAGTTCTTC
>-|18|-|TRBJ2-5|TRBV7-9
CASNLAVRQIPERETQYF
TGTGCCAGCAACTTAGCGGTTCGACAGATCCCAGAGAGAGAGACCCAGTACTTC